This T cell receptor beta chain was sequenced in a study of Ad26.COV2.S vaccination and SARS-CoV-2 variants. Whole-study results and caveats: Analyses that measured TCR breadth and depth may have underestimated total T cell responses. Post-vaccination breadth of spike-specific CD8+ and CD4+ T cell responses was reportedly substantial. People who got the vaccine or the placebo had similar non-spike TCR breadth.

V was clipped by 4 bases and J by 8 bases; unmatched bases: 7. From germline, CDR1 is ENHRY and CDR2 SYGVKD. The CDR3 runs 14 residues. This clone occurred once. Its antigen is unidentified. Repertoires were generated with immunoSEQ multiplex PCR, while TCRdb's copy carries only in-frame clones and drops some. The sample shows under 150,000 clones, about nine tenths of them seen only once. This receptor was taken from a human donor who had recovered from COVID-19. The chain uses TRBV10-3 and TRBJ2-1; 8 bases match TRBD1. This material consisted of peripheral blood, taken after recovery from COVID-19. The chain's CDR3 is CAISVGAGGDEQFF. The CDR3 DNA sequence: TGTGCCATCAGTGTGGGGGCAGGGGGCGATGAGCAGTTCTTC.